This T cell receptor (beta chain) was observed in a study of T cell changes during pregnancy in multiple sclerosis. Sequenced by immunoSEQ multiplex PCR; TCRdb stores in-frame clones only, minus some. The sample yields some 100,000 clones, over 85% seen once. The sequences come from peripheral blood, collected in the second trimester of pregnancy. This clonotype originated in a female donor with multiple sclerosis, enrolled in a pregnancy study.

The CDR3 bases are TGTGCCTGGAGTACGAACAGGGGAGTTGGGGAGACCCAGTACTTC. Amino acids: CAWSTNRGVGETQYF. The V gene is TRBV30, the J gene TRBJ2-5; TRBD1 matches at 7 bases. This CDR3 comprises 15 residues. J gave up 5 bases and V 2 bases, and 11 bases lay outside the gene matches. Germline CDR1 GTSNPN, CDR2 SVGIG (reference sequence). Combining the CDR3 with reference TRBV30 and TRBJ2-5 gives the whole variable domain SQTIHQWPATLVQPVGSPLSLECTVEGTSNPNLYWYRQAAGRGLQLLFYSVGIGQISSEVPQNLSASRPQDRQFILSSKKLLLSDSGFYLCAWSTNRGVGETQYFGPGTRLLVL.